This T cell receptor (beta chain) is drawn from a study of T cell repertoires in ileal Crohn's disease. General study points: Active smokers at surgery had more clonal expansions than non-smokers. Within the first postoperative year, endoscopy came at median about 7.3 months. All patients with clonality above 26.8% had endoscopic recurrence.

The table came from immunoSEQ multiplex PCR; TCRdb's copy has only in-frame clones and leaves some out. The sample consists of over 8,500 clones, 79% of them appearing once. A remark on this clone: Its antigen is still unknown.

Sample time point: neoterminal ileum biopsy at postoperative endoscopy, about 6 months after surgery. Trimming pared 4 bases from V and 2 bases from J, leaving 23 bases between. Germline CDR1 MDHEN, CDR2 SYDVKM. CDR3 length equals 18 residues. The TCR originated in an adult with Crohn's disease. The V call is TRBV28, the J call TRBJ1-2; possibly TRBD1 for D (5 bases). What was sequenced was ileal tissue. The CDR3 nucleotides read TGTGCCAGCAGTTCACTCCCCCTGTCCGGGGGTTTGAACTATGGCTACACCTTC. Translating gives CASSSLPLSGGLNYGYTF.